Presented here are 27 T cell receptor beta chains from one specimen sequenced in a study of control samples from healthy donors and cancer patients. Clones were sequenced by immunoSEQ multiplex PCR, and TCRdb holds only the in-frame ones, with some missing. The sample lists 70,000 to 85,000 clones, around 80% occurring once. The specimen was PBMCs. These receptors came from a man in his sixties with head and neck cancer.

This chain joins TRBV6-1 and TRBJ1-2; no reliable D call. The CDR3 is 13 amino acids. Per the germline V gene, CDR1 is MNHNS and CDR2 is SASEGT. V gave up 1 base and J gave up 8 bases, with 11 bases separating them. CDR3: CASSEGRAFGYTF. The CDR3 nucleotides are TGTGCCAGCAGTGAAGGACGTGCCTTCGGCTACACCTTC.

This sequence joins TRBV27 and TRBJ2-1, with D uncertain. The CDR3 totals 12 residues. The V end was cut by 8 bases, the J end by 2 bases, with 7 bases between. CDR1 is MNHEY and CDR2 is SMNVEV in the germline V gene (reference sequence). CDR3 residues: CASSTTYNEQFF. The CDR3, as DNA: TGTGCCAGCTCCACTACCTACAATGAGCAGTTCTTC.

The V call is TRBV6-5, the J call TRBJ2-5; perhaps D is TRBD1 or TRBD2 (6 bases each). Trimming took 3 bases from V and 6 from J, leaving 20 bases between them. Germline V gene sequence: CDR1 MNHEY, CDR2 SVGAGI. The CDR3 covers 16 residues. The chain's CDR3 is CASSYRRRGVAKTQYF. In DNA, the CDR3 is TGTGCCAGCAGTTATCGTCGTAGGGGGGTCGCAAAGACCCAGTACTTC.

The chain employs TRBV18 and TRBJ1-1, with D perhaps TRBD1 (6 bases). Germline loops: CDR1 KGHSH, CDR2 LQKENI. The CDR3 covers 15 residues. Trimming pared 3 bases from V and 0 bases from J, leaving 11 bases between. CDR3 residues: CASSPLGHLNTEAFF. The CDR3 DNA sequence: TGTGCCAGCTCACCCCTGGGACACCTGAACACTGAAGCTTTCTTT. Together with reference TRBV18 and TRBJ1-1, the CDR3 gives the full variable domain: NAGVMQNPRHLVRRRGQEARLRCSPMKGHSHVYWYRQLPEEGLKFMVYLQKENIIDESGMPKERFSAEFPKEGPSILRIQQVVRGDSAAYFCASSPLGHLNTEAFFGQGTRLTVV.

The V call is TRBV30, the J call TRBJ1-1, with D unresolved. The CDR3 has 15 amino acids. The V gene's germline CDR1 is GTSNPN and CDR2 SVGIG (reference sequence). Deletions cut 0 bases from V and 0 bases from J, with 11 bases between. This chain's CDR3 is CAWSVLYGLNTEAFF. CDR3 DNA sequence: TGTGCCTGGAGTGTACTTTATGGACTGAACACTGAAGCTTTCTTT.

This clone turned up a few times. The chain links TRBV11-2 to TRBJ1-5; D unclear. The CDR3 is 14 amino acids. Germline values: CDR1 SGHAT, CDR2 FQNNGV. V was shortened by 1 base and J by 6 bases, with 10 bases between the two germline ends. The CDR3 protein is CASSLAGNGQPQHF. CDR3 coding DNA: TGTGCCAGCAGCTTAGCGGGTAACGGTCAGCCCCAGCATTTT.

This clone was observed a few times. The V and J genes are TRBV18 and TRBJ1-5; D remains unclear. Germline V lookup: CDR1 KGHSH, CDR2 LQKENI. With 0 bases removed from V and 7 bases from J, the gap between germline ends came to 16 bases. There are 16 residues in the CDR3. The CDR3 coding sequence is TGTGCCAGCTCACCACCGGGCTGGGCTGGAGGACAGCCCCAGCATTTT. Translating gives CASSPPGWAGGQPQHF. Full variable domain (missing parts from reference TRBV18 and TRBJ1-5): NAGVMQNPRHLVRRRGQEARLRCSPMKGHSHVYWYRQLPEEGLKFMVYLQKENIIDESGMPKERFSAEFPKEGPSILRIQQVVRGDSAAYFCASSPPGWAGGQPQHFGDGTRLSIL.

The chain links TRBV12-3 or TRBV12-4 to TRBJ1-1, with D perhaps matching TRBD1 (6 bases). The CDR3 has 11 residues. The V end was cut by 1 base, the J end by 10 bases, with 7 bases between. CDR3: CASSLGGPAFF. CDR3 coding DNA: TGTGCCAGCAGTTTAGGGGGGCCAGCTTTCTTT.

The chain has TRBV27 and TRBJ2-1; TRBD1 agrees at 10 bases. Unmatched junction bases numbered 8, after V lost 5 bases and J lost 7 bases. The germline CDR1 and CDR2 sequences are MNHEY and SMNVEV (reference sequence). This CDR3 is 15 amino acids long. The CDR3 protein is CASSQDRGRGNEQFF. The CDR3 DNA follows: TGTGCCAGCAGTCAAGACAGGGGGCGGGGTAATGAGCAGTTCTTC.

CDR3 nucleotide sequence: TGTGCCAGCAGTTACCTAGCGGGGTCAACCTACGAGCAGTACTTC. This encodes CASSYLAGSTYEQYF. The chain combines TRBV6-6 with TRBJ2-7; 9 positions agree with TRBD2. V was clipped by 2 bases and J by 2 bases; unmatched bases: 4. The CDR3 is made up of 15 amino acids. CDR1 and CDR2 (germline): MNHNY, SVGAGI (reference sequence).

The V gene is TRBV10-3, the J gene TRBJ2-1; 10 nucleotides line up with TRBD2. The CDR3 runs 15 residues. CDR1 and CDR2 from the germline V gene are ENHRY and SYGVKD. J lost 4 bases, V lost 7 bases, and 7 bases had no gene match. The CDR3 is CAINIGLAAYNEQFF. The CDR3 DNA is TGTGCCATCAATATAGGACTAGCGGCTTACAATGAGCAGTTCTTC.

The rearrangement joins TRBV6-6 to TRBJ2-3, with D perhaps TRBD2 (6 bases). Trimming took off 8 bases at V and 1 base at J, with 16 bases between the two ends. CDR1 and CDR2 (germline): MNHNY, SVGAGI (reference sequence). The CDR3 is 15 residues long. The chain's CDR3 is CASGGAGLGTDTQYF. CDR3 DNA sequence: TGTGCCAGCGGGGGTGCGGGATTGGGCACAGATACGCAGTATTTT.

The chain is built from TRBV5-8 and TRBJ2-3; TRBD1 aligns across 10 bases. V lost 4 bases and J lost 4; bases outside the gene matches: 9. This CDR3 comprises 16 residues. In germline, CDR1 is SGHTS, CDR2 YDEGEE. In nucleotides, the CDR3 is TGTGCCAGCAGCCCGGGGGACAGGGGCCGGGCAGATACGCAGTATTTT. Amino acid sequence: CASSPGDRGRADTQYF. The full variable domain, with the rest looked up from reference TRBV5-8 and TRBJ2-3, is EAGVTQSPTHLIKTRGQQATLRCSPISGHTSVYWYQQALGLGLQFLLWYDEGEERNRGNFPPRFSGRQFPNYSSELNVNALELEDSALYLCASSPGDRGRADTQYFGPGTRLTVL.

This sequence joins TRBV5-4 and TRBJ2-5; TRBD1 matches at 7 bases. Germline CDR1 reads SGHNT; CDR2 reads YYREEE (reference sequence). This CDR3 has 14 amino acids. V shed 2 bases and J 3 bases; nucleotides not matched to a gene: 4. The CDR3 reads CASSFDRVKETQYF. The CDR3 DNA reads TGTGCCAGCAGCTTCGACAGGGTGAAAGAGACCCAGTACTTC.

The V and J genes are TRBV27 and TRBJ2-5; 7 bases align to TRBD2. Germline trimming cut 0 bases from V and 5 bases from J; bases unmatched to any gene: 6. The CDR3 is made up of 15 amino acids. Germline V gives CDR1 MNHEY, CDR2 SMNVEV (reference sequence). The CDR3 nucleotides read TGTGCCAGCAGTTTATCACCGGGACTAAAGGAGACCCAGTACTTC. Its translation is CASSLSPGLKETQYF.

The J gene is TRBJ1-3, the V gene TRBV6-5; D gene unclear. This CDR3 region has 15 residues. The germline V gene encodes CDR1 MNHEY and CDR2 SVGAGI. V lost 2 bases and J lost 4, with 12 bases in between. For the CDR3, the DNA is TGTGCCAGCAGTTACACGACTCAGGCGGGAAACACCATATATTTT. Translation gives CASSYTTQAGNTIYF.

This clone showed up just a few times. The chain employs TRBV7-2 and TRBJ1-5; no clear D. Trimming shortened V by 1 base and J by 1 base, and 5 bases separated the two germline ends. The length of the CDR3 is 14 residues. Germline V gene data show CDR1 as SGHTA and CDR2 as FQGNSA. Here the CDR3 reads CASSLVDSNQPQHF. CDR3 DNA sequence: TGTGCCAGCAGCTTAGTTGACAGCAATCAGCCCCAGCATTTT. The full variable domain, rest sourced from reference TRBV7-2 and TRBJ1-5, is GAGVSQSPSNKVTEKGKDVELRCDPISGHTALYWYRQSLGQGLEFLIYFQGNSAPDKSGLPSDRFSAERTGGSVSTLTIQRTQQEDSAVYLCASSLVDSNQPQHFGDGTRLSIL.

The rearrangement joins TRBV7-2 to TRBJ1-1; the D gene is possibly TRBD1 (6 bases). CDR3 size: 15 residues. Trimming took off 1 base at V and 0 bases at J, with 9 bases between the two ends. Germline CDR1 reads SGHTA; CDR2 reads FQGNSA. CDR3 coding DNA: TGTGCCAGCAGCTTAGTAACAGGGCTGAACACTGAAGCTTTCTTT. This codes for CASSLVTGLNTEAFF.

This clone has only a few counts. This rearrangement joins TRBV7-2 to TRBJ2-5; 8 bases are a match to TRBD1. Per the germline V gene, CDR1 is SGHTA and CDR2 is FQGNSA. V lost 5 bases and J lost 4; bases outside the gene matches: 6. The CDR3 spans 14 residues. The DNA of the CDR3 is TGTGCCAGCAGCCCAGGACAGGGACCAGAGACCCAGTACTTC. Amino acid sequence: CASSPGQGPETQYF.

The CDR3: CASSSTGTRNSEQFF. The DNA of the CDR3 is TGTGCCAGCAGCTCTACCGGGACTAGGAACTCGGAGCAGTTCTTC. The J gene is TRBJ2-1, the V gene TRBV7-9; TRBD2 agrees at 8 bases. Germline assignment: CDR1 SEHNR and CDR2 FQNEAQ (reference sequence). This CDR3 contains 15 residues. Germline trimming cut 4 bases from V and 10 bases from J; bases unmatched to any gene: 12. The full variable domain, in which reference TRBV7-9 and TRBJ2-1 provide the parts outside the CDR3, is DTGVSQNPRHKITKRGQNVTFRCDPISEHNRLYWYRQTLGQGPEFLTYFQNEAQLEKSRLLSDRFSAERPKGSFSTLEIQRTEQGDSAMYLCASSSTGTRNSEQFFGPGTRLTVL.

The chain joins TRBV5-1 to TRBJ2-7, with 12 bases aligning to TRBD2. The CDR3 contains 19 residues. J was trimmed by 0 bases and V by 2 bases; bases with no gene match: 12. CDR1 and CDR2 from the germline V gene are SGHRS and YFSETQ. In DNA form, the CDR3 reads TGCGCCAGCAGCTTAAGTCGGGCTAGCGGGAGGGCGAGCTCCTACGAGCAGTACTTC. Protein product: CASSLSRASGRASSYEQYF. Filled out from reference TRBV5-1 and TRBJ2-7, the complete variable domain reads KAGVTQTPRYLIKTRGQQVTLSCSPISGHRSVSWYQQTPGQGLQFLFEYFSETQRNKGNFPGRFSGRQFSNSRSEMNVSTLELGDSALYLCASSLSRASGRASSYEQYFGPGTRLTVT.

The rearrangement links TRBV5-1 to TRBJ1-4; D might be TRBD1 (5 bases). V lost 5 bases, J lost 7 bases, and 18 bases lay in between. The CDR3 loop spans 15 amino acids. Germline CDR1 SGHRS, CDR2 YFSETQ. The CDR3 nucleotides are TGCGCCAGCAGGCCCGATAGTCAGGGAACTGAAAAACTGTTTTTT. Translated, it gives CASRPDSQGTEKLFF.

This clone appeared once. This rearrangement joins TRBV6-6 to TRBJ1-4; D gene unclear. The CDR3 consists of 16 residues. V dropped 1 base and J dropped 2 bases, with 11 bases sitting between them. The germline gives CDR1 MNHNY, CDR2 SVGAGI (reference sequence). The CDR3 DNA follows: TGTGCCAGCAGTTACTATAAGGAGGTTACTAATGAAAAACTGTTTTTT. Its translation is CASSYYKEVTNEKLFF.

The chain links TRBV7-6 to TRBJ1-5; D remains unclear. Germline V gene data show CDR1 as SGHVS and CDR2 as FNYEAQ. V was shortened by 2 bases and J by 3 bases, with 11 bases between the two germline ends. The CDR3 is 15 amino acids. The CDR3 region is CASSLQSGDNQPQHF. In DNA form, the CDR3 reads TGTGCCAGCAGCTTACAATCAGGAGACAATCAGCCCCAGCATTTT.

This chain connects TRBV7-6 to TRBJ2-3; D gene unclear. Trimming removed 1 base from V and 3 bases from J, with 8 bases in between. The CDR3 is 14 amino acids. Per germline, CDR1 SGHVS and CDR2 FNYEAQ. The CDR3 protein is CASSLGVGTDTQYF. The DNA for the CDR3 is TGTGCCAGCAGCTTAGGAGTTGGGACAGATACGCAGTATTTT.

The rearrangement uses TRBV6-6 and TRBJ2-3; tentatively, D is TRBD1 (6 bases). The CDR3 runs to 15 residues. Germline values: CDR1 MNHNY, CDR2 SVGAGI (reference sequence). V lost 6 bases and J lost 2, with 15 bases in between. This CDR3 reads CASSPRGVNTDTQYF. In DNA, the CDR3 is TGTGCCAGCAGCCCCAGGGGAGTAAACACAGATACGCAGTATTTT.

V gene TRBV28 combines with J gene TRBJ1-5; D is ambiguous. The V end lost 5 bases, the J end lost 7 bases, and 12 bases lay between the germline ends. Germline V CDR1 and CDR2: MDHEN, SYDVKM. CDR3 length equals 13 residues. The CDR3 is CASSIPPGQPQHF. CDR3 nucleotide sequence: TGTGCCAGCAGTATTCCCCCGGGGCAGCCCCAGCATTTT.